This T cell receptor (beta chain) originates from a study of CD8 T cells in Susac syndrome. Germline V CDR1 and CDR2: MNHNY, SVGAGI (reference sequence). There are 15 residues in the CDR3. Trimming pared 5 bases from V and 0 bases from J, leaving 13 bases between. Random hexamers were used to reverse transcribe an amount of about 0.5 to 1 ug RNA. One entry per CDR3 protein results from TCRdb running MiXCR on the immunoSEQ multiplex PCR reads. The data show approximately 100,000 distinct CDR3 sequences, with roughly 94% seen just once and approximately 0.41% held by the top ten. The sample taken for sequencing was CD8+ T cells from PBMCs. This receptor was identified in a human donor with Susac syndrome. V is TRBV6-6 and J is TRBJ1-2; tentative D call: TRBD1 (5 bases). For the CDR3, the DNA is TGTGCCAGCAGTCCTTTGGGGGGTACTAACTATGGCTACACCTTC. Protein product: CASSPLGGTNYGYTF.